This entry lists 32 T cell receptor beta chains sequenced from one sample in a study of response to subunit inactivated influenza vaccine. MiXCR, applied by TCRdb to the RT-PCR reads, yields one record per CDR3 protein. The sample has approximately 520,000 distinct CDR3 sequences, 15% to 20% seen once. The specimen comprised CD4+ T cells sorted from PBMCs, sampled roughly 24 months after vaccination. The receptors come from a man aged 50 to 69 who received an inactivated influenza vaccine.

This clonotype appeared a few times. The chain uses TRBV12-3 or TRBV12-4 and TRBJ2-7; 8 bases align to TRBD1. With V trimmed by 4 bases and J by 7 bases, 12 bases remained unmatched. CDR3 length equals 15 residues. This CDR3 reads CASSSTDRAIREQYF. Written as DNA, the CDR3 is TGTGCCAGCAGTTCTACGGACAGGGCGATAAGGGAGCAGTACTTC.

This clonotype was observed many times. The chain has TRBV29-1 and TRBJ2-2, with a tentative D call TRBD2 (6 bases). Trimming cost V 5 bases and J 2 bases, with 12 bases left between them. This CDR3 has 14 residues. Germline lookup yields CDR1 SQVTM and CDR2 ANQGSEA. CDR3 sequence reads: CSVYGRSNTGELFF. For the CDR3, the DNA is TGCAGCGTTTACGGGAGAAGTAACACCGGGGAGCTGTTTTTT.

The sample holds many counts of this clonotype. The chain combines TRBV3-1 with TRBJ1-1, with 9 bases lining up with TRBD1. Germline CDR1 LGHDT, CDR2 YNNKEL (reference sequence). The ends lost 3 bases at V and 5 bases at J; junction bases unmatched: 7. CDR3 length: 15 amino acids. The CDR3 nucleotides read TGTGCCAGCAGCCACCCGGGACAGGGAGAGACTGAAGCTTTCTTT. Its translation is CASSHPGQGETEAFF. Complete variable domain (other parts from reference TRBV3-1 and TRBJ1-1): DTAVSQTPKYLVTQMGNDKSIKCEQNLGHDTMYWYKQDSKKFLKIMFSYNNKELIINETVPNRFSPKSPDKAHLNLHINSLELGDSAVYFCASSHPGQGETEAFFGQGTRLTVV.

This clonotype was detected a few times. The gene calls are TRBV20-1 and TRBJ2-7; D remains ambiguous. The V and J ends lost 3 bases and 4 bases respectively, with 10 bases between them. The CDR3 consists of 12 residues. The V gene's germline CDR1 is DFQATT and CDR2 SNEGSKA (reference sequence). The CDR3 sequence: CSASYYEYEQYF. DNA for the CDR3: TGCAGTGCTAGTTACTACGAATACGAGCAGTACTTC.

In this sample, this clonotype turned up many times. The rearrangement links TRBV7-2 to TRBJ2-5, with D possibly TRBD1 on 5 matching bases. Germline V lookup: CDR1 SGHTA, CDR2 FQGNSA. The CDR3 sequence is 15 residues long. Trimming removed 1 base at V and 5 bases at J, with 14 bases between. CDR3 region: CASSLGAGKYETQYF. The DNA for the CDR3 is TGTGCCAGCAGCTTAGGCGCAGGGAAGTACGAGACCCAGTACTTC. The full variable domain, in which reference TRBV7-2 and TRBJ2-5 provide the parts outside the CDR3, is GAGVSQSPSNKVTEKGKDVELRCDPISGHTALYWYRQSLGQGLEFLIYFQGNSAPDKSGLPSDRFSAERTGGSVSTLTIQRTQQEDSAVYLCASSLGAGKYETQYFGPGTRLLVL.

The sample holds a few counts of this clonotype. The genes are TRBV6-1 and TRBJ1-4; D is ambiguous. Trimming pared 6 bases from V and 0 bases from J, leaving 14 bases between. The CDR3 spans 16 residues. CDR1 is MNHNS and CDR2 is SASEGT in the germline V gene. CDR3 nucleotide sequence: TGTGCCAGCAGCCCCGGGCCCGGGACAACTAATGAAAAACTGTTTTTT. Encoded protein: CASSPGPGTTNEKLFF.

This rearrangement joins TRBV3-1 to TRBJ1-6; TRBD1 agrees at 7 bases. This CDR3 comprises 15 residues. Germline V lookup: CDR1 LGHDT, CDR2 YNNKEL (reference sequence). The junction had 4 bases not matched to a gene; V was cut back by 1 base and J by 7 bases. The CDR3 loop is CASSQVGTANSPLHF. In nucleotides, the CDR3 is TGTGCCAGCAGCCAAGTCGGGACAGCGAATTCACCCCTCCACTTT.

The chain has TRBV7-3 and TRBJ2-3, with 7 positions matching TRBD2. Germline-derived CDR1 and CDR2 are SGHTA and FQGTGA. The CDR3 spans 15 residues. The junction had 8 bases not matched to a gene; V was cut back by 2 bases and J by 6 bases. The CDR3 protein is CASSLRSGVRDTQYF. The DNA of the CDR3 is TGTGCCAGCAGCTTACGGAGCGGGGTCCGGGATACGCAGTATTTT.

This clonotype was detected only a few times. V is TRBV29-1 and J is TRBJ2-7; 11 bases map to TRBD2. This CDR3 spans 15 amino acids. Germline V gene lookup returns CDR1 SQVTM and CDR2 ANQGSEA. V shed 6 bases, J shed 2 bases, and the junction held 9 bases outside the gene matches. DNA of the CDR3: TGCAGCGTCCTAAAACTAGCGGGAGTGGCCTACGAGCAGTACTTC. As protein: CSVLKLAGVAYEQYF.

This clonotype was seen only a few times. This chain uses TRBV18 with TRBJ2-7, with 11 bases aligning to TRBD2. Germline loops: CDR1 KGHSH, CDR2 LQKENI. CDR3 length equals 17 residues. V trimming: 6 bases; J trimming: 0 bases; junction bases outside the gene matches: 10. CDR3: CASSAGTSGIYSYEQYF. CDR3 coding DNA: TGTGCCAGCTCGGCAGGGACTAGCGGAATTTACTCCTACGAGCAGTACTTC.

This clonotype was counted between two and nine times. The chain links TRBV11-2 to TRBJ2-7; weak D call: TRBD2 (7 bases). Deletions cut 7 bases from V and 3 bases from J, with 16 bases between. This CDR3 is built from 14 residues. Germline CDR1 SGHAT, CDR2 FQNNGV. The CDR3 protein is CASTRGGGYYEQYF. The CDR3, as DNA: TGTGCCAGCACCAGAGGGGGGGGGTACTACGAGCAGTACTTC.

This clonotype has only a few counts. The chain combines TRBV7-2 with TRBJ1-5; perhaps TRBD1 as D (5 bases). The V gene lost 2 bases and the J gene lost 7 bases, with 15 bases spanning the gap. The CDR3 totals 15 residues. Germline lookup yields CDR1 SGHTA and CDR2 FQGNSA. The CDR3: CASSLSAIRGQPQHF. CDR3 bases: TGTGCCAGCAGCTTATCTGCGATACGGGGGCAGCCCCAGCATTTT.

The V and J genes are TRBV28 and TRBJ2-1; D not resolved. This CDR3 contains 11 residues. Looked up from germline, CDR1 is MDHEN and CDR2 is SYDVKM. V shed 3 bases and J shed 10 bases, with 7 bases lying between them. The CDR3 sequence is CASSFKEEQFF. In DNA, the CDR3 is TGTGCCAGCAGTTTTAAGGAAGAGCAGTTCTTC.

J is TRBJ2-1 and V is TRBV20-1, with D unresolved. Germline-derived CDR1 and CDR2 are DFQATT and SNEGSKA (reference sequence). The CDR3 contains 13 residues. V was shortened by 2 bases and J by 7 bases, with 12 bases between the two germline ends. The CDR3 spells CSARPPEGNEQFF. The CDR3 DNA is TGCAGTGCTAGACCGCCCGAAGGGAATGAGCAGTTCTTC.

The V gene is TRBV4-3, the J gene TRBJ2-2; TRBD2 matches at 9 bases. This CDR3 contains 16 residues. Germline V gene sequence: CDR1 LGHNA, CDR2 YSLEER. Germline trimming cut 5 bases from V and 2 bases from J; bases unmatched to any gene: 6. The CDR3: CASSYKRGDNTGELFF. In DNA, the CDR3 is TGCGCCAGCAGCTATAAGCGGGGGGACAACACCGGGGAGCTGTTTTTT.

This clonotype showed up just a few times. CDR3 residues: CASSSGTVAYEQYF. CDR3 sequence (DNA): TGTGCCAGCAGCTCCGGGACCGTTGCCTACGAGCAGTACTTC. J is TRBJ2-7 and V is TRBV7-9; D is tentatively TRBD1 or TRBD2 (5 bases each). Trimming left V 4 bases short and J 2 bases short, with 12 bases between. This CDR3 contains 14 residues. Germline V gene lookup returns CDR1 SEHNR and CDR2 FQNEAQ (reference sequence).

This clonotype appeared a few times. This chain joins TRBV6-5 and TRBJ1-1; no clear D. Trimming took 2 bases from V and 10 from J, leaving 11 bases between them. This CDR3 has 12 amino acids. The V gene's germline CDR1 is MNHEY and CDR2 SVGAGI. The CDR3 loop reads CASSYLGGRAFF. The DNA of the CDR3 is TGTGCCAGCAGTTACCTAGGAGGTCGAGCTTTCTTT.

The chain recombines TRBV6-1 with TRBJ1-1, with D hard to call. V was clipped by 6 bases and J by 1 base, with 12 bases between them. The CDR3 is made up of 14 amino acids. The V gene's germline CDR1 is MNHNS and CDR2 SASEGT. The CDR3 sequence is CASSTPGSNTEAFF. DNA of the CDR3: TGTGCCAGCAGCACTCCTGGGTCGAACACTGAAGCTTTCTTT.

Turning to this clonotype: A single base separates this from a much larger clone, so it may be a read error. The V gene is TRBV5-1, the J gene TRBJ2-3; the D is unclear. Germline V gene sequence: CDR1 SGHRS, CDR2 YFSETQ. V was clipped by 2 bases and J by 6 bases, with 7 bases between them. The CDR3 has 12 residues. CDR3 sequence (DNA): TGCGCCAGCAGCTTCAGTATGGATACGCAGTATTTT. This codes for CASSFSMDTQYF.

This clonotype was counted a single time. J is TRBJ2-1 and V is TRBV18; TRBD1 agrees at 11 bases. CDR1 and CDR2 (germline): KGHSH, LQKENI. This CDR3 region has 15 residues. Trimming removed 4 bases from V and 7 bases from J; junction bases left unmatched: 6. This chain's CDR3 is CASSRPGTGGNEQFF. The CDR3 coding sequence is TGTGCCAGCTCACGGCCCGGGACAGGGGGGAATGAGCAGTTCTTC.

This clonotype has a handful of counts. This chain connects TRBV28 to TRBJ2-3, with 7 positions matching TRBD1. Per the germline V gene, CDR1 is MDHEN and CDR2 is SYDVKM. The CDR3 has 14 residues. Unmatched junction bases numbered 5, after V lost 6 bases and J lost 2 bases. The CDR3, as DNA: TGTGCCAGCAGCCCGGACAGGAACACAGATACGCAGTATTTT. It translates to CASSPDRNTDTQYF.

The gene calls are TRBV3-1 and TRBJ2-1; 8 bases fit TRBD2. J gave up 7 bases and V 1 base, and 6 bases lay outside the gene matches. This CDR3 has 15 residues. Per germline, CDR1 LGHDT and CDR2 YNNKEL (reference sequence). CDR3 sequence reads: CASSQAAGEWNEQFF. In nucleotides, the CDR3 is TGTGCCAGCAGCCAAGCAGCGGGAGAGTGGAATGAGCAGTTCTTC.

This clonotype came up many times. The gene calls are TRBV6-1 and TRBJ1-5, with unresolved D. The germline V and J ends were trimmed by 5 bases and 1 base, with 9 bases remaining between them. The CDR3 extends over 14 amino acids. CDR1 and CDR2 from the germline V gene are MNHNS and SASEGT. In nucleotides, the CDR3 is TGTGCCAGCAGTCCTACGACCAGCAATCAGCCCCAGCATTTT. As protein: CASSPTTSNQPQHF.

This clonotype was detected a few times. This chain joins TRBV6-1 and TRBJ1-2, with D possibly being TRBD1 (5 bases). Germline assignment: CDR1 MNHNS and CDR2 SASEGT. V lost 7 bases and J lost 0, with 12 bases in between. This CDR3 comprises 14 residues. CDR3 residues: CASTLQATNYGYTF. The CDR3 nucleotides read TGTGCCAGCACCCTACAGGCCACTAACTATGGCTACACCTTC.

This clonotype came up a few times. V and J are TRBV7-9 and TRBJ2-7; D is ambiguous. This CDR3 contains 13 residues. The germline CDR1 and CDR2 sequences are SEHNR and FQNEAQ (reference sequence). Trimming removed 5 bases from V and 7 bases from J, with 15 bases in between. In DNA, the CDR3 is TGTGCCAGCAGCCAGAGACCGGTGGGGGAGCAGTACTTC. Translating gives CASSQRPVGEQYF.

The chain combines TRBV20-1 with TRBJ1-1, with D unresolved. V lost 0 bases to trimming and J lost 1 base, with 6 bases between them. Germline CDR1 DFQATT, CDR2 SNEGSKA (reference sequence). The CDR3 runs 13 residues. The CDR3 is CSAREDSNTEAFF. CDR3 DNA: TGCAGTGCTAGAGAGGATTCGAACACTGAAGCTTTCTTT.

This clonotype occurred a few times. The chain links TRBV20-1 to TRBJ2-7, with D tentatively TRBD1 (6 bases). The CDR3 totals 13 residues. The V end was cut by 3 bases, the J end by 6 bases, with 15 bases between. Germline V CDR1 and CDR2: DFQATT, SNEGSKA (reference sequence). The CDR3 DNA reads TGCAGTGCTAGTCTGGACAGCAAAGGCGAGCAGTACTTC. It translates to CSASLDSKGEQYF.

The CDR3 sequence is CASNRGSSYEQYF. CDR3 in DNA: TGTGCCAGCAACAGGGGAAGCTCCTACGAGCAGTACTTC. The chain links TRBV11-2 to TRBJ2-7, with 7 bases fitting TRBD1. Germline-derived CDR1 and CDR2 are SGHAT and FQNNGV. The CDR3 sequence is 13 residues long. V shed 7 bases and J 0 bases; nucleotides not matched to a gene: 3.

The CDR3 loop reads CSARLGGHADTQYF. The CDR3 bases are TGCAGTGCTAGGTTGGGGGGTCACGCAGATACGCAGTATTTT. The chain employs TRBV20-1 and TRBJ2-3, with D tentatively TRBD2 (6 bases). Germline CDR1 reads DFQATT; CDR2 reads SNEGSKA (reference sequence). The V gene lost 3 bases and the J gene lost 4 bases, with 14 bases spanning the gap. This CDR3 contains 14 residues.

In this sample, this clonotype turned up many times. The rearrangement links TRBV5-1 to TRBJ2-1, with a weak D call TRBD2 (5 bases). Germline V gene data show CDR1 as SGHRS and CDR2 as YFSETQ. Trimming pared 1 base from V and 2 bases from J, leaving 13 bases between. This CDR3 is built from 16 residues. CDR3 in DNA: TGCGCCAGCAGCTTGAACGGGATGGAGGCCTACAATGAGCAGTTCTTC. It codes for CASSLNGMEAYNEQFF.

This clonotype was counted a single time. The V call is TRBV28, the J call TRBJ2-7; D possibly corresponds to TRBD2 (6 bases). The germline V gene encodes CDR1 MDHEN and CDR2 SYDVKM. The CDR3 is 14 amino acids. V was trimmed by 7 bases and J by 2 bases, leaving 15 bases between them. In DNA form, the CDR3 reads TGTGCCAGCAACGTACGGGGGTTCCCCTACGAGCAGTACTTC. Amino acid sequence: CASNVRGFPYEQYF.

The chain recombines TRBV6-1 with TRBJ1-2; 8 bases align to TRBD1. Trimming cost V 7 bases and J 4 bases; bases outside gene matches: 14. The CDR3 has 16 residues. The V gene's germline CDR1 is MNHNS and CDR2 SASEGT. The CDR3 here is CASIPDRGIVGYGYTF. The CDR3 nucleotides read TGTGCCAGCATCCCAGACAGGGGTATAGTTGGCTATGGCTACACCTTC.